This is a list of T cell receptor beta chains from one sample in a study of shared clonotypes between healthy human individuals. Produced via immunoSEQ multiplex PCR; TCRdb's table is partial and in-frame only. This sample has millions of clones, with about 95% found just once. Sequenced input: naive CD8+ T cells sorted from blood. These receptors originate from a man between 18 and 35 years old in good health. CDR3s include the opening cysteine and the closing phenylalanine or tryptophan. Each record gives: clone size, D gene, J gene, CDR3 length, V gene, CDR3 protein, CDR3 DNA. The D gene is left open where the match is weak. Clone size is stated in some rows and not others, as once, few, many or a class when expanded.

clone size: NA; D gene: TRBD1; J gene: TRBJ2-7; CDR3 length: 15; V gene: TRBV5-3; CDR3 protein: CARSLPDRYDYEQYF; CDR3 DNA: TGTGCCAGAAGCTTGCCGGACAGGTACGACTACGAGCAGTACTTC
clone size: once; D gene: NA; J gene: TRBJ2-3; CDR3 length: 18; V gene: TRBV13; CDR3 protein: CASSPLSRGTSSTDTQYF; CDR3 DNA: TGTGCCAGCAGCCCGTTGAGCCGGGGGACCTCTAGCACAGATACGCAGTATTTT
clone size: NA; D gene: NA; J gene: TRBJ1-2; CDR3 length: 12; V gene: TRBV30; CDR3 protein: CAWSTGFYGYTF; CDR3 DNA: TGTGCCTGGAGTACGGGGTTCTATGGCTACACCTTC
clone size: NA; D gene: NA; J gene: TRBJ2-7; CDR3 length: 12; V gene: TRBV27; CDR3 protein: CASSLRGYEQYF; CDR3 DNA: TGTGCCAGCAGTTTACGCGGGTACGAGCAGTACTTC
clone size: NA; D gene: NA; J gene: TRBJ1-1; CDR3 length: 15; V gene: TRBV4-1; CDR3 protein: CASSHPNAVNTEAFF; CDR3 DNA: TGCGCCAGCAGCCACCCCAATGCAGTGAACACTGAAGCTTTCTTT
clone size: once; D gene: TRBD1; J gene: TRBJ2-7; CDR3 length: 17; V gene: TRBV29-1; CDR3 protein: CSVEDPTGTGGTYEQYF; CDR3 DNA: TGCAGCGTTGAAGATCCAACCGGGACAGGGGGAACCTACGAGCAGTACTTC
clone size: NA; D gene: NA; J gene: TRBJ2-7; CDR3 length: 13; V gene: TRBV2; CDR3 protein: CASCRSSSYEQYF; CDR3 DNA: TGTGCCAGCTGTAGAAGCAGCTCCTACGAGCAGTACTTC
clone size: NA; D gene: NA; J gene: TRBJ2-5; CDR3 length: 13; V gene: TRBV2; CDR3 protein: CASSEGRVETQYF; CDR3 DNA: TGTGCCAGCAGTGAAGGCAGGGTAGAGACCCAGTACTTC
clone size: once; D gene: NA; J gene: TRBJ2-7; CDR3 length: 11; V gene: TRBV11-2; CDR3 protein: CASSKNYEQYF; CDR3 DNA: TGTGCCAGCAGCAAAAACTACGAGCAGTACTTC
clone size: NA; D gene: TRBD1; J gene: TRBJ2-7; CDR3 length: 13; V gene: TRBV4-1; CDR3 protein: CASSQIGGNEQYF; CDR3 DNA: TGCGCCAGCAGCCAGATAGGGGGCAACGAGCAGTACTTC
clone size: NA; D gene: NA; J gene: TRBJ2-7; CDR3 length: 12; V gene: TRBV7-8; CDR3 protein: CASSPRSYEQYF; CDR3 DNA: TGTGCCAGCAGTCCACGGTCCTACGAGCAGTACTTC
clone size: NA; D gene: NA; J gene: TRBJ2-7; CDR3 length: 15; V gene: TRBV4-1; CDR3 protein: CASSPRGAGTYEQYF; CDR3 DNA: TGCGCCAGCAGCCCCAGGGGAGCGGGGACCTACGAGCAGTACTTC
clone size: NA; D gene: TRBD1; J gene: TRBJ2-7; CDR3 length: 15; V gene: TRBV7-8; CDR3 protein: CASSLGRQGVYEQYF; CDR3 DNA: TGTGCCAGCAGCTTAGGAAGACAGGGGGTCTACGAGCAGTACTTC
clone size: NA; D gene: NA; J gene: TRBJ1-5; CDR3 length: 14; V gene: TRBV15; CDR3 protein: CATSRTASNQPQHF; CDR3 DNA: TGTGCCACCAGCCGGACAGCGAGCAATCAGCCCCAGCATTTT
clone size: NA; D gene: TRBD2; J gene: TRBJ2-3; CDR3 length: 14; V gene: TRBV7-9; CDR3 protein: CASSWAGATDTQYF; CDR3 DNA: TGTGCCAGCAGCTGGGCGGGAGCGACAGATACGCAGTATTTT
clone size: NA; D gene: NA; J gene: TRBJ2-1; CDR3 length: 13; V gene: TRBV7-2; CDR3 protein: CASSLFHGNEQFF; CDR3 DNA: TGTGCCAGCAGCTTATTCCATGGGAATGAGCAGTTCTTC
clone size: NA; D gene: NA; J gene: TRBJ1-5; CDR3 length: 15; V gene: TRBV11-2; CDR3 protein: CASSLEPGVDQPQHF; CDR3 DNA: TGTGCCAGCAGCTTAGAGCCAGGGGTGGATCAGCCCCAGCATTTT
clone size: once; D gene: NA; J gene: TRBJ2-3; CDR3 length: 15; V gene: TRBV4-3; CDR3 protein: CASSQDQGGTDTQYF; CDR3 DNA: TGCGCCAGCAGCCAAGACCAAGGCGGCACAGATACGCAGTATTTT
clone size: NA; D gene: NA; J gene: TRBJ2-2; CDR3 length: 16; V gene: TRBV7-9; CDR3 protein: CASSFGQGRHTGELFF; CDR3 DNA: TGTGCCAGCAGCTTCGGGCAGGGGCGACACACCGGGGAGCTGTTTTTT
clone size: NA; D gene: NA; J gene: TRBJ2-7; CDR3 length: 16; V gene: TRBV5-1; CDR3 protein: CASSLNGDINSYEQYF; CDR3 DNA: TGCGCCAGCAGCTTGAACGGGGACATCAACTCCTACGAGCAGTACTTC
clone size: NA; D gene: NA; J gene: TRBJ1-5; CDR3 length: 15; V gene: TRBV5-1; CDR3 protein: CASSLADSPDQPQHF; CDR3 DNA: TGCGCCAGCAGCTTGGCCGACTCTCCCGATCAGCCCCAGCATTTT
clone size: NA; D gene: NA; J gene: TRBJ2-1; CDR3 length: 14; V gene: TRBV4-1; CDR3 protein: CASSLRDSFVEQFF; CDR3 DNA: TGCGCCAGCAGCCTACGGGACTCCTTTGTCGAGCAGTTCTTC
clone size: NA; D gene: NA; J gene: TRBJ1-6; CDR3 length: 13; V gene: TRBV6-4; CDR3 protein: CASSDSRNSPLHF; CDR3 DNA: TGTGCCAGCAGTGACTCGCGTAATTCACCCCTCCACTTT
clone size: NA; D gene: NA; J gene: TRBJ1-2; CDR3 length: 13; V gene: TRBV27; CDR3 protein: CASGLQGLGGYTF; CDR3 DNA: TGTGCCAGCGGACTACAGGGATTGGGGGGCTACACCTTC
clone size: NA; D gene: NA; J gene: TRBJ1-5; CDR3 length: 15; V gene: TRBV19; CDR3 protein: CASSWQIYSNQPQHF; CDR3 DNA: TGTGCCAGTAGCTGGCAGATCTATAGCAATCAGCCCCAGCATTTT
clone size: NA; D gene: NA; J gene: TRBJ1-2; CDR3 length: 11; V gene: TRBV2; CDR3 protein: CASSSGYGYTF; CDR3 DNA: TGTGCCAGCAGTTCAGGTTACGGCTACACCTTC
clone size: once; D gene: TRBD2; J gene: TRBJ2-7; CDR3 length: 15; V gene: TRBV6-5; CDR3 protein: CASSSGLAGSNEQYF; CDR3 DNA: TGTGCCAGCAGTTCAGGACTAGCGGGATCGAACGAGCAGTACTTC
clone size: NA; D gene: TRBD2; J gene: TRBJ2-3; CDR3 length: 16; V gene: TRBV2; CDR3 protein: CASTEDGTSEADTQYF; CDR3 DNA: TGTGCCAGCACAGAAGACGGGACTAGCGAGGCAGATACGCAGTATTTT
clone size: NA; D gene: TRBD2; J gene: TRBJ2-2; CDR3 length: 16; V gene: TRBV27; CDR3 protein: CASSPLSGGMTGELFF; CDR3 DNA: TGTGCCAGCAGTCCTCTTAGCGGGGGGATGACCGGGGAGCTGTTTTTT
clone size: NA; D gene: TRBD1; J gene: TRBJ2-7; CDR3 length: 16; V gene: TRBV28; CDR3 protein: CASSSRDRGFSHEQYF; CDR3 DNA: TGTGCCAGCAGTTCCCGGGACAGGGGGTTTAGCCACGAGCAGTACTTC
clone size: NA; D gene: TRBD1; J gene: TRBJ2-7; CDR3 length: 15; V gene: TRBV5-1; CDR3 protein: CASSLEGQGTDEQYF; CDR3 DNA: TGCGCCAGCAGCTTGGAGGGACAGGGAACCGACGAGCAGTACTTC
clone size: NA; D gene: NA; J gene: TRBJ2-3; CDR3 length: 16; V gene: TRBV27; CDR3 protein: CASGLLGSRAGDTQYF; CDR3 DNA: TGTGCCAGCGGACTCCTGGGCTCCCGGGCGGGAGATACGCAGTATTTT
clone size: once; D gene: NA; J gene: TRBJ2-7; CDR3 length: 15; V gene: TRBV27; CDR3 protein: CASSLSAVGSYEQYF; CDR3 DNA: TGTGCCAGCAGTTTATCGGCCGTTGGGTCCTACGAGCAGTACTTC
clone size: once; D gene: TRBD1; J gene: TRBJ1-2; CDR3 length: 14; V gene: TRBV7-6; CDR3 protein: CASSPGTGAYGYTF; CDR3 DNA: TGTGCCAGCAGCCCGGGGACAGGGGCCTATGGCTACACCTTC
clone size: few; D gene: NA; J gene: TRBJ1-2; CDR3 length: 14; V gene: TRBV7-9; CDR3 protein: CASSSGLDRNGYTF; CDR3 DNA: TGTGCCAGCAGCTCAGGTTTAGATAGGAATGGCTACACCTTC
clone size: NA; D gene: NA; J gene: TRBJ2-1; CDR3 length: 17; V gene: TRBV7-2; CDR3 protein: CASSPVSPGSSYNEQFF; CDR3 DNA: TGTGCCAGCAGCCCCGTTAGCCCGGGAAGCTCCTACAATGAGCAGTTCTTC
clone size: NA; D gene: NA; J gene: TRBJ2-5; CDR3 length: 12; V gene: TRBV11-2; CDR3 protein: CASSVTQETQYF; CDR3 DNA: TGTGCCAGCAGCGTTACCCAAGAGACCCAGTACTTC
clone size: NA; D gene: NA; J gene: TRBJ1-2; CDR3 length: 13; V gene: TRBV13; CDR3 protein: CASSPGTNYGYTF; CDR3 DNA: TGTGCCAGCAGCCCGGGGACTAACTATGGCTACACCTTC
clone size: NA; D gene: NA; J gene: TRBJ1-2; CDR3 length: 13; V gene: TRBV5-4; CDR3 protein: CASSLHTGEGYTF; CDR3 DNA: TGTGCCAGCAGCTTACATACGGGAGAGGGCTACACCTTC
clone size: NA; D gene: TRBD1; J gene: TRBJ2-1; CDR3 length: 15; V gene: TRBV10-3; CDR3 protein: CAISESGQYNEEQFF; CDR3 DNA: TGTGCCATCAGTGAGTCGGGACAGTACAATGAAGAGCAGTTCTTC
clone size: NA; D gene: TRBD2; J gene: TRBJ2-3; CDR3 length: 17; V gene: TRBV28; CDR3 protein: CASSLTSGPSGTDTQYF; CDR3 DNA: TGTGCCAGCAGTTTAACTAGCGGGCCCTCAGGCACAGATACGCAGTATTTT
clone size: NA; D gene: NA; J gene: TRBJ2-2; CDR3 length: 14; V gene: TRBV4-1; CDR3 protein: CASSPPAVSGELFF; CDR3 DNA: TGCGCCAGCAGCCCCCCAGCGGTCTCGGGGGAGCTGTTTTTT
clone size: NA; D gene: TRBD2; J gene: TRBJ2-1; CDR3 length: 18; V gene: TRBV2; CDR3 protein: CASSDASGVIGSYNEQFF; CDR3 DNA: TGTGCCAGCAGTGATGCTAGCGGGGTGATAGGGTCCTACAATGAGCAGTTCTTC
clone size: NA; D gene: TRBD1; J gene: TRBJ2-3; CDR3 length: 17; V gene: TRBV15; CDR3 protein: CATAGYDRAIPTDTQYF; CDR3 DNA: TGTGCCACCGCAGGGTATGACAGGGCCATTCCCACAGATACGCAGTATTTT
clone size: once; D gene: NA; J gene: TRBJ2-7; CDR3 length: 13; V gene: TRBV2; CDR3 protein: CASSGQEGYEQYF; CDR3 DNA: TGTGCCAGCAGTGGTCAAGAAGGCTACGAGCAGTACTTC